Below are 6 T cell receptor beta chains sequenced from a single sample in a study of blood T cell repertoires in COVID-19. Sequencing used immunoSEQ multiplex PCR; TCRdb keeps in-frame clones, though not all of them. The sample consists of approximately 190,000 clones, roughly 79% of them appearing once. The sample consisted of peripheral blood. Receptor source: a man in his sixties with active or convalescent COVID-19.

The rearrangement links TRBV27 to TRBJ1-6, with 9 positions matching TRBD1. There are 14 residues in the CDR3. The germline gives CDR1 MNHEY, CDR2 SMNVEV (reference sequence). V trimming: 2 bases; J trimming: 9 bases; junction bases outside the gene matches: 2. CDR3 sequence reads: CASSLQDRGSPLHF. The CDR3 DNA follows: TGTGCCAGCAGTTTACAGGACAGGGGTTCACCCCTCCACTTT.

The rearrangement links TRBV10-3 to TRBJ1-1; possible D gene TRBD1, 5 bases. The CDR3 spans 13 residues. CDR1 ENHRY and CDR2 SYGVKD come from the germline V gene. Trimming removed 10 bases from V and 0 bases from J, with 12 bases in between. CDR3 in DNA: TGTGCCACCAGACAGTCCCTGAACACTGAAGCTTTCTTT. This sequence encodes CATRQSLNTEAFF.

The chain employs TRBV7-2 and TRBJ2-1; 11 nucleotides line up with TRBD2. This CDR3 spans 15 amino acids. V lost 5 bases to trimming and J lost 9 bases; unmatched junction nucleotides: 9. In germline, CDR1 is SGHTA, CDR2 FQGNSA. CDR3 in DNA: TGTGCCAGCAGCCTATTAGCGGGAGGGCCCCGTGAGCAGTTCTTC. Residues: CASSLLAGGPREQFF.

The CDR3 coding sequence is TGTGCCAGCAGCCAAGAGTCACTAGCGGGAGGGCGGTCCTACGAGCAGTACTTC. Protein product: CASSQESLAGGRSYEQYF. The chain uses TRBV4-2 and TRBJ2-7; TRBD2 agrees at 13 bases. The CDR3 length is 18 residues. CDR1 LGHNA and CDR2 YNFKEQ come from the germline V gene. J was trimmed by 1 base and V by 0 bases; bases with no gene match: 6.

The rearrangement links TRBV21-1 to TRBJ1-1; the table's D gene call, TRBD1, was not cross checked with the DNA. TRBV21-1 is shown as a pseudogene. The CDR3 is 17 residues long. The CDR3 coding sequence is TGTGCCAGCAGCAAAACTTGGCCTAGGGGATCTGACACTGAAGCTTTCTTT. Residues: CASSKTWPRGSDTEAFF.

The chain combines TRBV11-2 with TRBJ2-1; 12 nucleotides line up with TRBD2. The CDR3 covers 14 residues. Unmatched junction bases numbered 5, after V lost 5 bases and J lost 9 bases. The germline gives CDR1 SGHAT, CDR2 FQNNGV. CDR3 protein: CASSPTSGSLEQFF. CDR3 in DNA: TGTGCCAGCAGCCCGACTAGCGGGAGCCTTGAGCAGTTCTTC.